Only a few counts were recorded for the clone carrying this TCR beta chain. The antigen is undetermined. These data belong to a study of identical twins. Study outcomes and limitations: Out-of-frame beta sequences exhibited a weaker degree of excess twin sharing. The more abundant beta clonotypes in cord blood had fewer insertions, and memory repertoires did not show this. Cross-sectional statistics, not tracking of the same donors, supported the conclusions.

Every donor was a healthy Caucasian. Trimming took off 6 bases at V and 2 bases at J, with 11 bases between the two ends. Germline values: CDR1 WSHSY, CDR2 SAAADI. The CDR3 contains 14 residues. From the 5' RACE reads, TCRdb called clonotypes with MiXCR, one entry per CDR3 protein. The sample includes around 480,000 distinct CDR3 sequences, 14% seen only once; the top ten take more than 0.8%. These sequences were also reported in another study, on yellow fever vaccine responses in identical twins.

The chain links TRBV10-2 to TRBJ2-1; D possibly corresponds to TRBD2 (5 bases). Sample: CD4+ T cells sorted from blood. This TCR derives from a woman younger than 30 in good health. CDR3 sequence: CASSPSRTYNEQFF. CDR3 sequence (DNA): TGCGCCAGCAGCCCTAGCAGAACCTACAATGAGCAGTTCTTC.